This T cell receptor (beta chain) appears in the sequencing data of a study of Ad26.COV2.S vaccination and SARS-CoV-2 variants. Treatment of the sample: roughly 20 received Ad26.COV2.S at low or high dose, single or two shots; roughly five received placebo; per-sample allocation not given. Specimen acquisition occurred on day 63 following the initial vaccine or placebo injection. Germline V gives CDR1 SGHTA, CDR2 FQGNSA. Trimming cost V 5 bases and J 6 bases, with 11 bases left between them. This CDR3 comprises 13 residues. TCRdb keeps only in-frame clones here, not all; method: immunoSEQ multiplex PCR. The data contain about 410,000 clones, about 92% of them singletons.

The sequence was obtained from a person between 18 and 60 years old who received the Ad26.COV2.S COVID-19 vaccine or a placebo. This chain uses TRBV7-2 with TRBJ1-3; D call uncertain. This specimen consisted of peripheral blood, obtained in a trial of Ad26.COV2.S vaccine versus placebo. CDR3 sequence: CASSNRALNTIYF. CDR3 bases: TGTGCCAGCAGCAACCGGGCCCTAAACACCATATATTTT.